The rows below give T cell receptor beta chains drawn from one sample of a study of blood T cell repertoires in COVID-19. Using immunoSEQ multiplex PCR, the repertoire was profiled, and TCRdb retains in-frame clones only, with some absent. The table includes roughly 79,000 clones, about 85% detected once. The sequenced sample consisted of peripheral blood. These receptors came from a man aged 55 to 70 with active or convalescent COVID-19. Both conserved end residues are part of each CDR3. The D gene is left open where the match is weak. Clone size appears in some rows only: once, few, many, or a class for an expanded clone.

>TRBV2|NA|few|TRBJ1-5
CASRAYRGAQHF
TGTGCCAGCAGAGCTTACCGGGGGGCCCAGCATTTT
>TRBV18|NA|NA|TRBJ1-2
CASSPGEDYGYTF
TGTGCCAGCTCGCCAGGGGAGGACTATGGCTACACCTTC
>TRBV9|NA|NA|TRBJ2-3
CASSVLGGVTDTQYF
TGTGCCAGCAGCGTCTTAGGGGGTGTCACAGATACGCAGTATTTT
>TRBV7-2|NA|NA|TRBJ1-5
CASSLGAAYSNQPQHF
TGTGCCAGCAGCCTAGGGGCAGCCTATAGCAATCAGCCCCAGCATTTT
>TRBV5-6|TRBD1|few|TRBJ2-3
CASSLSRGQTLRNTQYF
TGTGCCAGCAGCCTCAGCCGGGGACAGACACTCCGCAATACGCAGTATTTT
>TRBV19|NA|NA|TRBJ1-5
CASSRDGAKSPQHF
TGTGCCAGTAGTAGGGATGGGGCTAAGTCGCCCCAGCATTTT
>TRBV7-2|TRBD1|NA|TRBJ2-3
CASSSGTGGTDTQYF
TGTGCCAGCAGCTCGGGGACAGGGGGGACAGATACGCAGTATTTT
>TRBV6-5|NA|NA|TRBJ1-5
CASSYSWDITQPQHF
TGTGCCAGCAGTTACTCGTGGGACATAACTCAGCCCCAGCATTTT
>TRBV6-2/TRBV6-3|TRBD2|NA|TRBJ2-1
CASSSPGVAGGRYNEQFF
TGTGCCAGCAGTTCCCCCGGGGTAGCGGGGGGTCGATACAATGAGCAGTTCTTC
>TRBV4-1|TRBD1|NA|TRBJ2-2
CASRAGTEILNTGELFF
TGCGCCAGCCGTGCCGGGACAGAGATCTTAAACACCGGGGAGCTGTTTTTT
>TRBV2|TRBD2|NA|TRBJ2-5
CASSDWTSGGETQYF
TGTGCCAGCAGCGATTGGACTAGCGGGGGGGAGACCCAGTACTTC
>TRBV5-4|NA|NA|TRBJ2-1
CASSPPGSYNEQFF
TGTGCCAGCAGCCCCCCAGGCTCCTACAATGAGCAGTTCTTC
>TRBV7-9|NA|NA|TRBJ2-3
CASSLASADTQYF
TGTGCCAGCAGCTTAGCGTCAGCAGATACGCAGTATTTT
>TRBV7-2|NA|few|TRBJ2-5
CASSLGRNQETQYF
TGTGCCAGCAGCCTCGGGAGAAACCAAGAGACCCAGTACTTC
>TRBV7-2|TRBD1|NA|TRBJ1-4
CASSRQGGWNEKLFF
TGTGCCAGCAGCCGTCAGGGGGGCTGGAATGAAAAACTGTTTTTT
>TRBV6-5|NA|NA|TRBJ1-1
CASSLQGNTEAFF
TGTGCCAGCAGCCTACAGGGGAACACTGAAGCTTTCTTT
>TRBV7-9|TRBD1|NA|TRBJ2-1
CASSRGQGRSNEQFF
TGTGCCAGCAGCCGGGGACAGGGCAGGTCGAATGAGCAGTTCTTC
>TRBV19|NA|NA|TRBJ1-2
CASSMGGVLPYGYTF
TGTGCCAGTAGTATGGGAGGAGTTCTCCCCTATGGCTACACCTTC
>TRBV27|NA|NA|TRBJ1-2
CASRPTLGGYYGYTF
TGTGCCAGCAGACCAACGCTCGGAGGCTACTATGGCTACACCTTC
>TRBV15|NA|NA|TRBJ2-1
CATSRDRTLPPYNEQFF
TGTGCCACCAGCAGAGATCGAACCCTACCACCCTACAATGAGCAGTTCTTC
>TRBV27|TRBD1|NA|TRBJ1-1
CASSVQGGTEAFF
TGTGCCAGCAGTGTACAGGGGGGGACTGAAGCTTTCTTT
>TRBV7-9|TRBD2|NA|TRBJ2-1
CASLAGGLKDEQFF
TGTGCCAGCCTAGCGGGGGGGCTAAAAGATGAGCAGTTCTTC
>TRBV7-2|NA|NA|TRBJ2-2
CASSLFSNTGELFF
TGTGCCAGCAGCTTATTTAGCAACACCGGGGAGCTGTTTTTT
>TRBV4-2|NA|NA|TRBJ1-5
CASSQGGGGDQPQHF
TGTGCCAGCAGCCAAGGGGGAGGGGGAGATCAGCCCCAGCATTTT
>TRBV7-4|TRBD1|NA|TRBJ1-5
CASSPRDREPHQPQHF
TGTGCCAGCAGCCCCCGGGACAGGGAGCCCCATCAGCCCCAGCATTTT
>TRBV4-1|NA|NA|TRBJ2-5
CASSPTSTPETQYF
TGCGCCAGCAGCCCCACTAGCACCCCGGAGACCCAGTACTTC
>TRBV19|TRBD2|NA|TRBJ2-3
CASSTLPGLGPVGDTQYF
TGTGCCAGTAGTACCCTGCCGGGACTAGGGCCCGTCGGGGATACGCAGTATTTT
>TRBV3-1/TRBV3-2|TRBD1|NA|TRBJ1-4
CASSPNRGRSNEKLFF
TGTGCCAGCAGTCCCAACAGGGGGCGATCGAATGAAAAACTGTTTTTT
>TRBV21-1|NA|NA|TRBJ2-3
CASSIGGGQGTQYF
TGTGCCAGCAGCATTGGGGGGGGCCAAGGTACGCAGTATTTT
>TRBV7-2|NA|NA|TRBJ2-7
CASSRPGSNEQYF
TGTGCCAGCTCAAGACCAGGGTCCAACGAGCAGTACTTC
>TRBV7-2|TRBD1|NA|TRBJ1-4
CASSPRTGSEKLFF
TGTGCCAGCAGCCCACGGACAGGGAGCGAAAAACTGTTTTTT
>TRBV5-6|NA|NA|TRBJ2-5
CASSLRAGSPQETQYF
TGTGCCAGCAGCTTGAGGGCGGGCAGTCCGCAAGAGACCCAGTACTTC
>TRBV19|TRBD1|NA|TRBJ1-2
CASREQGAKTYGYTF
TGTGCCAGCCGGGAACAGGGGGCGAAGACCTATGGCTACACCTTC
>TRBV5-4|NA|NA|TRBJ1-2
CASSPRAEGYGYTF
TGTGCCAGCAGCCCGAGAGCCGAGGGCTATGGCTACACCTTC
>TRBV4-3|TRBD2|NA|TRBJ2-2
CASSLGTSGGMNTGELFF
TGCGCCAGCAGCCTAGGGACTAGCGGGGGAATGAACACCGGGGAGCTGTTTTTT
>TRBV4-1|NA|few|TRBJ2-3
CASSQSAQARGTDTQYF
TGCGCCAGCAGCCAATCCGCCCAGGCTCGAGGCACAGATACGCAGTATTTT
>TRBV6-5|TRBD2|NA|TRBJ2-5
CASRNGGAGETQYF
TGTGCCAGCCGTAACGGGGGGGCCGGAGAGACCCAGTACTTC
>TRBV18|TRBD1|NA|TRBJ1-2
CASSLGTGSYGYTF
TGTGCCAGCTCACTAGGGACAGGGTCCTATGGCTACACCTTC